The present TCR beta chain was sequenced within a study of shared clonotypes between healthy human individuals. Study at large: The donor group consisted of two women and three men, aged 18 to 49. There were three CD4 naive, three CD4 memory, two CD8 naive and one CD8 memory plates per donor. Study outcomes and limitations: A generally larger estimated richness was seen in naive subsets than in memory subsets.

Using about 220 ng DNA, some 30,000 T cell genomes, the sorted-subset replicate PCRs were run. Repertoires were generated with immunoSEQ multiplex PCR, while TCRdb's copy carries only in-frame clones and drops some. Of almost 750,000 clones in the sample, roughly 72% were seen once. In regard to this clone: Its matching antigen is unknown.

CDR1 and CDR2 from the germline V gene are MGHRA and YSYEKL. The V end was cut by 4 bases, the J end by 5 bases, with 12 bases between. This CDR3 is built from 14 residues. The V gene is TRBV4-1, the J gene TRBJ2-1, with D tentatively TRBD2 (6 bases). Sequencing used memory CD4+ T cells sorted from blood. Regarding subset: CD45RA-negative fraction. The sequence was collected from a woman in her twenties or thirties in good health. CDR3 sequence: CASSRGERNNEQFF. Written as DNA, the CDR3 is TGCGCCAGCAGCCGGGGGGAGAGGAACAATGAGCAGTTCTTC.